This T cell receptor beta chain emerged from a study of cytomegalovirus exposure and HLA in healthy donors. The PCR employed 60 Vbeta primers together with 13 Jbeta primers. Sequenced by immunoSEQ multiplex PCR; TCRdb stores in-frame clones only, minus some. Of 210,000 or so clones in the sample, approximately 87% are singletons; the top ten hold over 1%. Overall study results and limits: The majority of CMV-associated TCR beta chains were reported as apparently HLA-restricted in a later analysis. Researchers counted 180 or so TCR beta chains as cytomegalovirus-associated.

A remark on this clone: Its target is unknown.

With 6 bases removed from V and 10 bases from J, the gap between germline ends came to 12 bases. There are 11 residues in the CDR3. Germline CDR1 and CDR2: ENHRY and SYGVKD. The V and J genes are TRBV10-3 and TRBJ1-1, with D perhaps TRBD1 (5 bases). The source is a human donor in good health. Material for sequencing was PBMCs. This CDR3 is CAIRGGEGAFF. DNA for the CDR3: TGTGCCATCAGGGGGGGGGAAGGAGCTTTCTTT.